These 25 T cell receptor beta chains share one sample of origin, sequenced in a study of memory CD4+ T cells and cytomegalovirus serostatus. Generated by immunoSEQ multiplex PCR, the TCRdb table keeps only in-frame clones and is missing some. This table has 50,000 to 65,000 clones, roughly 77% appearing once. The sort gate was single viable CD3+CD4+CD8-CD45RO+ cells for memory CD4+ T cells. The sequenced material came from memory CD4+ T cells from blood. The receptor set was obtained from an adult in good health and CMV-seropositive.

The chain carries TRBV19 and TRBJ2-4; D possibly matches TRBD1 or TRBD2 (5 bases each). Looked up from germline, CDR1 is LNHDA and CDR2 is SQIVND (reference sequence). Trimming left V 4 bases short and J 1 base short, with 17 bases between. CDR3 length: 17 residues. The CDR3 spells CASSTTRDEGAKNIQYF. The DNA for the CDR3 is TGTGCCAGTAGTACGACCAGGGACGAAGGGGCCAAAAACATTCAGTACTTC.

This clone has more than one count but fewer than ten. In DNA form, the CDR3 reads TGTGCCAGCTCACCTGAGGGGGCCAAAAACATTCAGTACTTC. Translating gives CASSPEGAKNIQYF. V usage is TRBV18 and J usage is TRBJ2-4, with D tentatively TRBD1 or TRBD2 (5 bases each). Per the germline V gene, CDR1 is KGHSH and CDR2 is LQKENI. The length of the CDR3 is 14 residues. V lost 3 bases to trimming and J lost 1 base, with 7 bases between them.

This clone has just a few counts. V is TRBV19 and J is TRBJ2-2; possibly TRBD1 for D (5 bases). In germline, CDR1 is LNHDA, CDR2 SQIVND (reference sequence). Trimming removed 8 bases at V and 4 bases at J, with 17 bases between. This CDR3 has 15 amino acids. CDR3: CASHPTQGFTGELFF. As DNA, the CDR3 is TGTGCCAGTCACCCAACCCAGGGTTTCACCGGGGAGCTGTTTTTT.

This clone was seen a single time. The chain has TRBV29-1 and TRBJ2-7; no definite D call. V was trimmed by 6 bases and J by 5 bases, leaving 20 bases between them. Germline CDR1 SQVTM, CDR2 ANQGSEA. The length of the CDR3 is 14 residues. CDR3: CSVAVGGIQHEQYF. CDR3 DNA sequence: TGCAGCGTCGCCGTTGGTGGGATTCAGCACGAGCAGTACTTC.

This clone was observed once. V and J are TRBV30 and TRBJ1-4; D unresolved. CDR1 is GTSNPN and CDR2 is SVGIG in the germline V gene (reference sequence). This CDR3 contains 14 residues. V lost 0 bases and J 7 bases, leaving 12 bases between the germline ends. The CDR3 coding sequence is TGTGCCTGGAGTGTTTGGGATCGGCGTGAAAAACTGTTTTTT. This encodes CAWSVWDRREKLFF.

The V call is TRBV30, the J call TRBJ2-7, with a tentative D call TRBD1 (5 bases). CDR3 size: 12 residues. V was trimmed by 5 bases and J by 1 base, leaving 9 bases between them. Germline-derived CDR1 and CDR2 are GTSNPN and SVGIG (reference sequence). CDR3 sequence reads: CAWSRESYEQYF. The CDR3, as DNA: TGTGCCTGGTCCAGGGAATCCTACGAGCAGTACTTC.

The CDR3 DNA sequence: TGTGCCAGCAGCTTAGTCCCAGATCTCTACACCTTC. Protein product: CASSLVPDLYTF. This rearrangement joins TRBV7-2 to TRBJ1-2; D unclear. Trimming shortened V by 1 base and J by 10 bases, and 10 bases separated the two germline ends. CDR1 SGHTA and CDR2 FQGNSA come from the germline V gene. This CDR3 is 12 amino acids long. The full variable domain, with the rest looked up from reference TRBV7-2 and TRBJ1-2, is GAGVSQSPSNKVTEKGKDVELRCDPISGHTALYWYRQSLGQGLEFLIYFQGNSAPDKSGLPSDRFSAERTGGSVSTLTIQRTQQEDSAVYLCASSLVPDLYTFGSGTRLTVV.

The rearrangement links TRBV11-2 to TRBJ2-1, with D unclear. This CDR3 has 15 amino acids. The germline gives CDR1 SGHAT, CDR2 FQNNGV. V was trimmed by 0 bases and J by 0 bases, leaving 6 bases between them. Written as DNA, the CDR3 is TGTGCCAGCAGCTTAGATCTCAGCTCCTACAATGAGCAGTTCTTC. It translates to CASSLDLSSYNEQFF.

This clone came up once. The V and J genes are TRBV7-9 and TRBJ2-3; possible D gene TRBD2, 5 bases. Deletions cut 1 base from V and 4 bases from J, with 9 bases between. This CDR3 region has 14 residues. Germline lookup yields CDR1 SEHNR and CDR2 FQNEAQ (reference sequence). This CDR3 reads CASSLDSGADTQYF. DNA for the CDR3: TGTGCCAGCAGCTTAGACAGCGGAGCAGATACGCAGTATTTT.

This chain connects TRBV6-1 to TRBJ2-7, with D perhaps matching TRBD1 or TRBD2 (5 bases each). V lost 9 bases and J lost 6, with 24 bases in between. This CDR3 has 15 residues. Per the germline V gene, CDR1 is MNHNS and CDR2 is SASEGT. The CDR3 region is CASETGSGTLAEQYF. CDR3 in DNA: TGTGCCAGTGAAACAGGCTCGGGGACCTTAGCCGAGCAGTACTTC.

V usage is TRBV28 and J usage is TRBJ1-1; 11 nucleotides line up with TRBD1. Germline trimming cut 4 bases from V and 5 bases from J; bases unmatched to any gene: 6. This CDR3 is built from 15 residues. Per the germline V gene, CDR1 is MDHEN and CDR2 is SYDVKM. The CDR3 loop reads CASSWLGQGGTEAFF. The DNA of the CDR3 is TGTGCCAGCAGTTGGCTGGGACAGGGGGGGACTGAAGCTTTCTTT.

The rearrangement uses TRBV28 and TRBJ1-2; the match to TRBD1 covers 9 bases. Germline-derived CDR1 and CDR2 are MDHEN and SYDVKM. V lost 6 bases and J lost 2; bases outside the gene matches: 7. The CDR3 is 15 amino acids. Written as DNA, the CDR3 is TGTGCCAGCAGCGAACAGGGGGCGCGAAACTATGGCTACACCTTC. It codes for CASSEQGARNYGYTF.

This clone turned up a few times. V gene TRBV12-5 combines with J gene TRBJ2-2; D might be TRBD2 (6 bases). The CDR3 contains 15 residues. Germline CDR1 reads LGHNT; CDR2 reads FRNRAP. Trimming removed 8 bases from V and 0 bases from J, with 13 bases in between. CDR3 in DNA: TGTGCTAGTAGCCCGGGGACTCCGAACACCGGGGAGCTGTTTTTT. As protein: CASSPGTPNTGELFF.

The chain links TRBV7-9 to TRBJ2-7; the D gene is possibly TRBD1 (5 bases). This CDR3 spans 14 amino acids. Germline V CDR1 and CDR2: SEHNR, FQNEAQ (reference sequence). Trimming took off 3 bases at V and 2 bases at J, with 11 bases between the two ends. DNA of the CDR3: TGTGCCAGCAGCTTTGGCGCAGGGCCCTACGAGCAGTACTTC. Amino acids: CASSFGAGPYEQYF.

This clone showed up just a few times. This CDR3 reads CASSGTGTGAEAFF. DNA of the CDR3: TGTGCCAGCAGCGGAACCGGGACAGGGGCTGAAGCTTTCTTT. The chain couples TRBV11-2 to TRBJ1-1; 10 positions agree with TRBD1. The CDR3 spans 14 residues. V was clipped by 5 bases and J by 6 bases; unmatched bases: 6. CDR1 is SGHAT, CDR2 FQNNGV, per germline.

The rearrangement joins TRBV29-1 to TRBJ1-2, with D hard to call. The CDR3 contains 12 residues. Trimming left V 6 bases short and J 8 bases short, with 16 bases between. CDR1 is SQVTM, CDR2 ANQGSEA, per germline. The CDR3 here is CSVQNRLRGYTF. DNA of the CDR3: TGCAGCGTGCAAAACCGTTTACGGGGCTACACCTTC.

V is TRBV2 and J is TRBJ2-6; D is unresolved. Looked up from germline, CDR1 is SNHLY and CDR2 is FYNNEI. V lost 5 bases, J lost 0 bases, and 14 bases lay in between. The CDR3 has 17 residues. The CDR3 DNA reads as TGTGCCAGCAGTCCGCGCCAGATGTTCTCTGGGGCCAACGTCCTGACTTTC. As protein: CASSPRQMFSGANVLTF.

The chain couples TRBV7-8 to TRBJ2-1; possible D gene TRBD1, 6 bases. The CDR3 spans 15 residues. V shed 4 bases and J shed 6 bases, with 16 bases lying between them. CDR1 and CDR2 from the germline V gene are SGHVS and FQNEAQ. Here the CDR3 reads CASSSGPLGGNEQFF. The CDR3 DNA reads TGTGCCAGCAGCTCGGGACCTCTAGGGGGCAATGAGCAGTTCTTC.

V gene TRBV5-1 combines with J gene TRBJ2-5, with 7 bases matching TRBD2. CDR3 length equals 16 residues. With 0 bases clipped from V and 7 bases from J, the junction kept 12 bases outside the gene matches. Germline assignment: CDR1 SGHRS and CDR2 YFSETQ. The CDR3 nucleotides read TGCGCCAGCAGCTTGGACCACGGCGGGGGTGCGGGGACCCAGTACTTC. This sequence encodes CASSLDHGGGAGTQYF.

V and J are TRBV15 and TRBJ2-7; 10 nucleotides align to TRBD2. Germline V gene sequence: CDR1 LNHNV, CDR2 YYDKDF (reference sequence). This CDR3 is 16 amino acids long. Unmatched junction bases numbered 4, after V lost 0 bases and J lost 2 bases. CDR3 nucleotides: TGTGCCACCAGCAGAGAACTTAGCGGGGGGACCTACGAGCAGTACTTC. This codes for CATSRELSGGTYEQYF.

The J gene is TRBJ2-2, the V gene TRBV10-2; a possible D gene is TRBD1 (5 bases). This CDR3 comprises 11 residues. Trimming took 8 bases from V and 7 from J, leaving 8 bases between them. Germline V gene data show CDR1 as WSHSY and CDR2 as SAAADI. CDR3 sequence: CASLQGGELFF. The CDR3 DNA reads as TGCGCCAGCCTTCAGGGCGGGGAGCTGTTTTTT.

The J gene is TRBJ2-6, the V gene TRBV4-1; D gene uncertain. The V end was cut by 1 base, the J end by 2 bases, with 9 bases between. Germline V gene sequence: CDR1 MGHRA, CDR2 YSYEKL. CDR3 length equals 16 residues. CDR3 loop: CASSQGEQTGANVLTF. The CDR3 nucleotides read TGCGCCAGCAGCCAAGGGGAACAGACTGGGGCCAACGTCCTGACTTTC.

V and J are TRBV6-5 and TRBJ1-5, with 7 positions matching TRBD1. The germline V gene has CDR1 MNHEY and CDR2 SVGAGI. The CDR3 runs 14 residues. The chain's CDR3 is CVICRGVSNQPQHF. As DNA, the CDR3 is TGTGTCATATGCAGGGGGGTTAGCAATCAGCCCCAGCATTTT.

The chain is built from TRBV7-3 and TRBJ2-5; no definite D call. Germline values: CDR1 SGHTA, CDR2 FQGTGA. V lost 5 bases and J lost 5, with 9 bases in between. CDR3 length: 12 residues. DNA for the CDR3: TGTGCCAGCAGCGCCGACCTGGAGACCCAGTACTTC. Protein product: CASSADLETQYF.

The chain carries TRBV7-9 and TRBJ2-1, with TRBD2 matching 7 bases. Per the germline V gene, CDR1 is SEHNR and CDR2 is FQNEAQ (reference sequence). The CDR3 is 13 amino acids. The V gene end was trimmed by 8 bases and the J gene end by 3 bases; junction bases not matched to a gene: 4. CDR3 DNA sequence: TGTGCCAGCCGAAGCGGGAACTACAATGAGCAGTTCTTC. Amino acid sequence: CASRSGNYNEQFF.